This T cell receptor (beta chain) is drawn from a study of cytomegalovirus exposure and HLA in healthy donors. Vbeta (60) and Jbeta (13) primers were used in the PCR. TCRdb keeps only in-frame clones here, not all; method: immunoSEQ multiplex PCR. The data hold under 140,000 clones, with around 76% observed a single time. The V and J ends lost 6 bases and 8 bases respectively, with 20 bases between them. Germline lookup yields CDR1 MDHEN and CDR2 SYDVKM. CDR3 length: 15 amino acids. Sequencing input: PBMCs. The sequence derives from a man in his thirties or forties in good health and CMV-seropositive. V is TRBV28 and J is TRBJ2-1, with TRBD1 as a possible D gene (5 bases). CDR3 nucleotide sequence: TGTGCCAGCAGCAGACGACAGCCAATGTTCCATGAGCAGTTCTTC. Its protein product is CASSRRQPMFHEQFF.